This T cell receptor beta chain originates from a study of blood T cells in healthy people across ages. Overall study results and limits: With donor CMV status unknown, expanded clonotype changes were possibly confounded.

PCR was performed a second time for roughly 7 to 11 cycles using a sample-barcoded 5' primer and a J-beta primer mix. Each sample provided no less than 2.5 million CDR3-containing paired-end reads. TCRdb redid the calling of the 5' RACE reads with MiXCR, one entry per CDR3 protein. This sample has about 830,000 distinct CDR3 sequences, with 55% to 65% found just once. This clonotype was seen only a few times. Its antigen remains unidentified. The donors, all healthy, were Caucasians living in Russia, aged roughly 6 to 95. Every donor gave about 9 milliliters of peripheral blood. The clonotype originates from a man in his thirties or forties in good health. Specimen: blood.

The DNA of the CDR3 is TGCAGTGCTAGAGATTTACTAGTTGAGACCCAGTACTTC. It yields the protein CSARDLLVETQYF. This chain connects TRBV20-1 to TRBJ2-5, with D tentatively TRBD2 (5 bases). This CDR3 region has 13 residues. Germline loops: CDR1 DFQATT, CDR2 SNEGSKA (reference sequence). Trimming stripped 0 bases from V and 5 bases from J, with 10 bases between.